These T cell receptor beta chains were read from a single sample in a study of blood T cell repertoires in COVID-19. The assay was immunoSEQ multiplex PCR, and TCRdb's table has in-frame clones only and misses some. The sample has a few hundred thousand clones; around 92% are singletons. Input material: peripheral blood. These receptors all come from a man aged 35-49 years with acute or convalescent COVID-19. The CDR3 runs from the conserved cysteine through the conserved F or W. A D gene is named only where the DNA matches it firmly. Some rows mark clone size as missing; the rest say once, few, many or name a class of expanded clone.

j_gene: TRBJ1-3; v_gene: TRBV19; abundance: -; d_gene: -; CDR3nt: TGTGCCAGTAGTGGACAGTACGGCTCTGGAAACACCATATATTTT; CDR3aa: CASSGQYGSGNTIYF
j_gene: TRBJ2-1; v_gene: TRBV3-1/TRBV3-2; abundance: -; d_gene: TRBD2; CDR3nt: TGTGCCAGCAGCCCCGCCGGGGTAGCGGGATTTTACAATGAGCAGTTCTTC; CDR3aa: CASSPAGVAGFYNEQFF
j_gene: TRBJ1-2; v_gene: TRBV27; abundance: -; d_gene: -; CDR3nt: TGTGCCAGCAGTAAAGGGGCGAGGTATGGCTACACCTTC; CDR3aa: CASSKGARYGYTF
j_gene: TRBJ2-1; v_gene: TRBV5-1; abundance: -; d_gene: TRBD2; CDR3nt: TGCGCCAGCAGCTTTAGCGGGAGGGAAAATGAGCAGTTCTTC; CDR3aa: CASSFSGRENEQFF
j_gene: TRBJ2-7; v_gene: TRBV18; abundance: -; d_gene: -; CDR3nt: TGTGCCAGCTCACCCGGACAGAATTACGAGCAGTACTTC; CDR3aa: CASSPGQNYEQYF
j_gene: TRBJ1-1; v_gene: TRBV29-1; abundance: -; d_gene: -; CDR3nt: TGCAGCGTTGCAGGCAGGGCGAACACTGAAGCTTTCTTT; CDR3aa: CSVAGRANTEAFF
j_gene: TRBJ2-2; v_gene: TRBV25-1; abundance: -; d_gene: -; CDR3nt: TGTGCCAGCAGTGAATACACGGACACCGGGGAGCTGTTTTTT; CDR3aa: CASSEYTDTGELFF
j_gene: TRBJ1-6; v_gene: TRBV27; abundance: -; d_gene: -; CDR3nt: TGTGCCAGCAGTTTTTCAGGGGATAATTCACCCCTCCACTTT; CDR3aa: CASSFSGDNSPLHF
j_gene: TRBJ2-2; v_gene: TRBV28; abundance: once; d_gene: TRBD1; CDR3nt: TGTGCCAGCTGGAGGACAGGGGTTTGGTCTTCGAACACCGGGGAGCTGTTTTTT; CDR3aa: CASWRTGVWSSNTGELFF
j_gene: TRBJ2-1; v_gene: TRBV19; abundance: -; d_gene: -; CDR3nt: TGTGCCAGTAGTATCAGCGGGTCCACCTACAATGAGCAGTTCTTC; CDR3aa: CASSISGSTYNEQFF
j_gene: TRBJ1-2; v_gene: TRBV28; abundance: -; d_gene: -; CDR3nt: TGTGCCAGCAGTTTCAGGAAGAACTATGGCTACACCTTC; CDR3aa: CASSFRKNYGYTF
j_gene: TRBJ2-3; v_gene: TRBV19; abundance: -; d_gene: TRBD2; CDR3nt: TGTGCCAGTAGGGGAGATCAGACTAGCGGATACACAGATACGCAGTATTTT; CDR3aa: CASRGDQTSGYTDTQYF
j_gene: TRBJ1-4; v_gene: TRBV6-2/TRBV6-3; abundance: once; d_gene: -; CDR3nt: TGTGCCAGCAGCGACCCTACCTCAGGGTCCCCTGAAAAACTGTTTTTT; CDR3aa: CASSDPTSGSPEKLFF
j_gene: TRBJ1-2; v_gene: TRBV4-3; abundance: -; d_gene: TRBD1; CDR3nt: TGCGCCAGCAGCCATACAGGGGTTGCGAACTATGGCTACACCTTC; CDR3aa: CASSHTGVANYGYTF
j_gene: TRBJ2-5; v_gene: TRBV30; abundance: -; d_gene: -; CDR3nt: TGTGCCTGGAGTCAAGAGGAGACCCAGTACTTC; CDR3aa: CAWSQEETQYF
j_gene: TRBJ2-7; v_gene: TRBV6-5; abundance: -; d_gene: -; CDR3nt: TGTGCCAGCAGTTACTCCGCGGGCGGCTGGATGGAGCAGTACTTC; CDR3aa: CASSYSAGGWMEQYF